Below are 18 T cell receptor beta chains sequenced from a single sample in a study of blood T cell repertoires in COVID-19. TCRdb's table, derived via immunoSEQ multiplex PCR, lists solely in-frame clones and lacks some. Among 30,000 to 35,000 clones listed, roughly 87% were seen once. The sample was peripheral blood. The receptors here all came from a man older than 75 with acute or convalescent COVID-19.

CDR3 DNA sequence: TGTGCCAGCAAGGCTGGCGGGGGCTCCTACGAGCAGTACTTC. Translation gives CASKAGGGSYEQYF. The chain couples TRBV28 to TRBJ2-7; 7 nucleotides agree with TRBD2. The CDR3 is made up of 14 amino acids. With V trimmed by 7 bases and J by 0 bases, 6 bases remained unmatched. CDR1 and CDR2 (germline): MDHEN, SYDVKM.

The chain is built from TRBV7-2 and TRBJ2-2; 13 bases are shared with TRBD2. The CDR3 is made up of 17 amino acids. V gave up 6 bases and J gave up 0 bases; unmatched junction bases: 4. Per germline, CDR1 SGHTA and CDR2 FQGNSA. The CDR3 here is CASSLLAGGPNTGELFF. The CDR3 DNA follows: TGTGCCAGCAGTTTACTAGCGGGGGGGCCGAACACCGGGGAGCTGTTTTTT.

Only one count was recorded for this clone. This chain connects TRBV5-4 to TRBJ2-1, with 9 bases identical to TRBD2. The CDR3 is 17 residues long. J lost 3 bases, V lost 0 bases, and 7 bases had no gene match. Germline V lookup: CDR1 SGHNT, CDR2 YYREEE (reference sequence). The CDR3 sequence: CASSLGGGASHYNEQFF. The CDR3 DNA reads TGTGCCAGCAGCTTGGGCGGGGGGGCCTCTCACTACAATGAGCAGTTCTTC. Combining the CDR3 with reference TRBV5-4 and TRBJ2-1 gives the whole variable domain ETGVTQSPTHLIKTRGQQVTLRCSSQSGHNTVSWYQQALGQGPQFIFQYYREEENGRGNFPPRFSGLQFPNYSSELNVNALELDDSALYLCASSLGGGASHYNEQFFGPGTRLTVL.

This chain links TRBV30 with TRBJ2-7; the match to TRBD1 covers 8 bases. CDR3 length: 14 residues. V lost 3 bases and J lost 1; bases outside the gene matches: 5. CDR1 is GTSNPN and CDR2 is SVGIG in the germline V gene (reference sequence). CDR3 sequence (DNA): TGTGCCTGGAGAGGACAGGGAGTGTCCTACGAGCAGTACTTC. This codes for CAWRGQGVSYEQYF.

This clone was recorded once. The chain is built from TRBV30 and TRBJ2-3, with 7 bases aligning to TRBD2. Germline loops: CDR1 GTSNPN, CDR2 SVGIG (reference sequence). CDR3 size: 14 residues. With 3 bases clipped from V and 0 bases from J, the junction kept 3 bases outside the gene matches. The CDR3, as DNA: TGTGCCTGGAGGGGAGGGGTAAGCACAGATACGCAGTATTTT. It codes for CAWRGGVSTDTQYF.

The chain joins TRBV11-3 to TRBJ2-5; TRBD2 is a possible D gene (7 bases). V was pared by 5 bases and J by 3 bases, with 10 bases between. The CDR3 has 13 amino acids. The germline gives CDR1 SGHNT, CDR2 YENEEA. The CDR3 sequence is CASSRGAEETQYF. The DNA of the CDR3 is TGTGCCAGCAGCCGGGGGGCGGAAGAGACCCAGTACTTC.

V gene TRBV5-1 combines with J gene TRBJ1-6, with TRBD1 identical over 11 bases. Germline CDR1 is SGHRS and CDR2 is YFSETQ. V shed 5 bases, J shed 8 bases, and the junction held 0 bases outside the gene matches. The CDR3 length is 13 residues. CDR3: CASRGQGDSPLHF. CDR3 DNA sequence: TGCGCCAGCAGGGGACAGGGGGATTCACCCCTCCACTTT. Full variable domain (remainder filled in from reference TRBV5-1 and TRBJ1-6): KAGVTQTPRYLIKTRGQQVTLSCSPISGHRSVSWYQQTPGQGLQFLFEYFSETQRNKGNFPGRFSGRQFSNSRSEMNVSTLELGDSALYLCASRGQGDSPLHFGNGTRLTVT.

The chain combines TRBV28 with TRBJ2-2, with TRBD1 as a possible D gene (6 bases). There are 15 residues in the CDR3. V gave up 4 bases and J gave up 1 base, with 10 bases separating them. CDR1 and CDR2 (germline): MDHEN, SYDVKM. This CDR3 is CASSSGTLNTGELFF. In nucleotides, the CDR3 is TGTGCCAGCAGTTCGGGGACATTGAACACCGGGGAGCTGTTTTTT.

The chain has TRBV19 and TRBJ2-5; 9 bases agree with TRBD2. The V and J ends lost 6 bases and 3 bases, in that order; junction bases with no gene match: 8. Germline-derived CDR1 and CDR2 are LNHDA and SQIVND (reference sequence). The CDR3 is 15 residues long. CDR3 nucleotides: TGTGCCAGTAGCCGCAGCGGGGGGCGGGAAGAGACCCAGTACTTC. Its translation is CASSRSGGREETQYF.

The chain uses TRBV27 and TRBJ1-2; D is unresolved. CDR3 size: 13 residues. Germline loops: CDR1 MNHEY, CDR2 SMNVEV (reference sequence). V lost 3 bases to trimming and J lost 2 bases, with 7 bases between them. CDR3 sequence reads: CASSLSRNYGYTF. Here the CDR3 DNA reads TGTGCCAGCAGTTTGAGCCGGAACTATGGCTACACCTTC.

V is TRBV29-1 and J is TRBJ1-1, with 7 bases lining up with TRBD1. The J segment lost 2 bases and the V segment lost 8 bases, leaving 8 bases of the junction unmatched. This CDR3 has 13 residues. Per germline, CDR1 SQVTM and CDR2 ANQGSEA. The CDR3 here is CSIWAGGNTEAFF. DNA of the CDR3: TGCAGCATTTGGGCAGGGGGAAACACTGAAGCTTTCTTT.

CDR3 DNA: TGTGCCAGTACCAACCGGGACAGGGTTACTGAAGCTTTCTTT. Protein sequence: CASTNRDRVTEAFF. The V and J genes are TRBV19 and TRBJ1-1; 9 bases are a match to TRBD1. This CDR3 is built from 14 residues. CDR1 and CDR2 (germline): LNHDA, SQIVND (reference sequence). The V gene end was trimmed by 7 bases and the J gene end by 5 bases; junction bases not matched to a gene: 8.

V and J are TRBV7-7 and TRBJ2-7; D may be TRBD1 (5 bases). CDR1 is SSHAT and CDR2 is FNYEAQ in the germline V gene (reference sequence). The CDR3 consists of 14 residues. V was cut by 1 base and J by 0 bases, with 7 bases left in between. The CDR3 spells CASSLGQNSYEQYF. The CDR3, as DNA: TGTGCCAGCAGCTTAGGACAGAACTCCTACGAGCAGTACTTC. Complete variable domain (other parts from reference TRBV7-7 and TRBJ2-7): GAGVSQSPRYKVTKRGQDVTLRCDPISSHATLYWYQQALGQGPEFLTYFNYEAQPDKSGLPSDRFSAERPEGSISTLTIQRTEQRDSAMYRCASSLGQNSYEQYFGPGTRLTVT.

This chain uses TRBV5-1 with TRBJ2-2; 9 bases map to TRBD1. The J segment lost 2 bases and the V segment lost 0 bases, leaving 8 bases of the junction unmatched. Germline values: CDR1 SGHRS, CDR2 YFSETQ. The CDR3 totals 18 residues. CDR3 residues: CASSLGAGTGSNTGELFF. The CDR3 DNA is TGCGCCAGCAGCTTGGGGGCCGGGACAGGGTCTAACACCGGGGAGCTGTTTTTT. The full variable domain, completed using reference TRBV5-1 and TRBJ2-2, is KAGVTQTPRYLIKTRGQQVTLSCSPISGHRSVSWYQQTPGQGLQFLFEYFSETQRNKGNFPGRFSGRQFSNSRSEMNVSTLELGDSALYLCASSLGAGTGSNTGELFFGEGSRLTVL.

CDR3: CASTGTSATEQYF. CDR3 DNA: TGTGCCAGTACAGGGACGTCCGCGACGGAGCAGTACTTC. This chain joins TRBV6-5 and TRBJ2-7, with D maybe TRBD1 (6 bases). The CDR3 is made up of 13 amino acids. In germline, CDR1 is MNHEY, CDR2 SVGAGI. With 9 bases removed from V and 7 bases from J, the gap between germline ends came to 19 bases.

This clone was seen once. The chain joins TRBV5-5 to TRBJ1-6; D gene uncertain. The V end lost 0 bases, the J end lost 9 bases, and 10 bases lay between the germline ends. The length of the CDR3 is 14 residues. Germline loops: CDR1 SGHKS, CDR2 YYEKEE (reference sequence). Here the CDR3 reads CASSLGISFSPLHF. As DNA, the CDR3 is TGTGCCAGCAGCTTGGGCATAAGCTTTTCACCCCTCCACTTT.

V is TRBV9 and J is TRBJ1-3, with 10 bases that match TRBD1. This CDR3 contains 17 residues. Germline CDR1 reads SGDLS; CDR2 reads YYNGEE. The V gene end was trimmed by 3 bases and the J gene end by 2 bases; junction bases not matched to a gene: 8. The CDR3 DNA sequence: TGTGCCAGCAGCGCCACAGTAGGACAGGGGGCTGGAAACACCATATATTTT. Translating it yields CASSATVGQGAGNTIYF.

V is TRBV5-8 and J is TRBJ2-1; D might be TRBD2 (6 bases). The CDR3 is 17 residues long. Germline V lookup: CDR1 SGHTS, CDR2 YDEGEE. V lost 4 bases and J lost 0, with 17 bases in between. The CDR3 DNA reads TGTGCCAGCAGCCGCGCGACGTGGGGGGTCTCCTACAATGAGCAGTTCTTC. Translated: CASSRATWGVSYNEQFF.